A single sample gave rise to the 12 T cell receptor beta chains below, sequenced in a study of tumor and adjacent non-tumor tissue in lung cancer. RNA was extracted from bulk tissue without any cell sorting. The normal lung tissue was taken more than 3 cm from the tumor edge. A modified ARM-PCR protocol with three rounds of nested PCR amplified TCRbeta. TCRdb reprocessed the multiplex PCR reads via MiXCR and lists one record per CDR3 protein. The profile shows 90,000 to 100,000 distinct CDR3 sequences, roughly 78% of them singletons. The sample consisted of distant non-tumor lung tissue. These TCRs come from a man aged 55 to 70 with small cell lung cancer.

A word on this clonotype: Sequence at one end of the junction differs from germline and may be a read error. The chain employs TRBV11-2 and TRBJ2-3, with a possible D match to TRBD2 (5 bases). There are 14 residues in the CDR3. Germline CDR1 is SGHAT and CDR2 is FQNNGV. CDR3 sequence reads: CATSPFVRTDTRYF. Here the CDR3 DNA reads TGTGCCACTAGCCCTTTTGTCCGCACAGATACGCGGTATTTT.

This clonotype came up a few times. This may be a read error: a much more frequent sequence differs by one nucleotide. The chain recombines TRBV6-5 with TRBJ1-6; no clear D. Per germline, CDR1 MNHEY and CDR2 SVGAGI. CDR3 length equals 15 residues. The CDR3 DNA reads TGTACCAGCCGGATGCGGGCAGACTATAATTCACCCCTCCACTTT. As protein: CTSRMRADYNSPLHF.

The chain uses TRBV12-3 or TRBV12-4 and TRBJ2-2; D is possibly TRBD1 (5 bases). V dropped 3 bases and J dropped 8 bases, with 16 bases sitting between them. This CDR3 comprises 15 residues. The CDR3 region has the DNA TGTGCCAGCAGTTTCTCTGGGGCAGATACTGGGGAGCTGTTTTTT. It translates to CASSFSGADTGELFF.

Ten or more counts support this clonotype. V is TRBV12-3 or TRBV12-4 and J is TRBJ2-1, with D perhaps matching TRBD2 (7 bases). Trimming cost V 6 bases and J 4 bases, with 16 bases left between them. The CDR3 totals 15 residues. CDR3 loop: CASSKRGGTYNEQFF. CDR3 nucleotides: TGTGCCAGCAGCAAAAGGGGGGGGACTTACAATGAGCAGTTCTTC.

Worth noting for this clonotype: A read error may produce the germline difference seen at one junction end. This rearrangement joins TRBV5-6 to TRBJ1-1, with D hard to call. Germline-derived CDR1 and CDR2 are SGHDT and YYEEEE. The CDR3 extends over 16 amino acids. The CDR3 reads CASSLTSGSANSEAFF. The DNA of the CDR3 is TGTGCCAGCAGCTTGACCTCCGGGTCAGCGAACAGTGAAGCTTTCTTT. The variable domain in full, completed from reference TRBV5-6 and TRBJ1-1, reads DAGVTQSPTHLIKTRGQQVTLRCSPKSGHDTVSWYQQALGQGPQFIFQYYEEEERQRGNFPDRFSGHQFPNYSSELNVNALLLGDSALYLCASSLTSGSANSEAFFGQGTRLTVV.

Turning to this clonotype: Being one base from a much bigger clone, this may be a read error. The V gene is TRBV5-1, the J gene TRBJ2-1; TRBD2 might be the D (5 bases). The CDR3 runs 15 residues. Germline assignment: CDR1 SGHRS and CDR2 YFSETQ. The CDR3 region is CASSSTSNSYNKQFF. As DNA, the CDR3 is TGCGCCAGCAGTTCTACTAGTAATTCCTACAATAAGCAGTTCTTC.

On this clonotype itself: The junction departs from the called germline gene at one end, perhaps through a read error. The CDR3 coding sequence is TGTGTCAGCAGCGACGGGACAGGGAACACCGGGGAGCTGTTGTTT. Translating gives CVSSDGTGNTGELLF. The genes are TRBV5-4 and TRBJ2-2, with TRBD1 matching over 9 bases. The CDR3 length is 15 residues. Germline CDR1 and CDR2: SGHNT and YYREEE (reference sequence).

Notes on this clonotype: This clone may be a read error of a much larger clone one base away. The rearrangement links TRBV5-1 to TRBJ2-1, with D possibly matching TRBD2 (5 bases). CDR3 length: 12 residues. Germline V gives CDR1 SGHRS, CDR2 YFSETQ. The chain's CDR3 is CASSSSGNDQFF. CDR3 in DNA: TGCGCCAGCAGCTCGTCGGGGAATGATCAGTTCTTC.

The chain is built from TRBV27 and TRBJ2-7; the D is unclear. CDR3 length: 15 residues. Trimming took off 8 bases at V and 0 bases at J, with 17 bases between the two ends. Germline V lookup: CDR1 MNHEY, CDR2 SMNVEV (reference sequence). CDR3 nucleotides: TGTGCCAGCTGCGTCGGCCCATCGGGCTCCTACGAGCAGTACTTC. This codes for CASCVGPSGSYEQYF.

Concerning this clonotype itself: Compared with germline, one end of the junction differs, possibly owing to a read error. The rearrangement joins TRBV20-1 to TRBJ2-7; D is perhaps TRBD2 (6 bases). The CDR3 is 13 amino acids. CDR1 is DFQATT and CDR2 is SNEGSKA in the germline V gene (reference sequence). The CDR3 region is CCARDMRGYEQYF. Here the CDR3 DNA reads TGCTGTGCTAGAGATATGCGGGGCTACGAGCAGTATTTC.

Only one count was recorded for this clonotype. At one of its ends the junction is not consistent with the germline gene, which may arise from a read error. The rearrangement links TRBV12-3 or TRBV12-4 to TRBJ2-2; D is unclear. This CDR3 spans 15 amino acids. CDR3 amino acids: CASSLGGPGTGELFF. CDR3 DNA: TGTGCCAGCAGTTTAGGAGGACCTGGCACCGGTGAGCTGTTTTTT.

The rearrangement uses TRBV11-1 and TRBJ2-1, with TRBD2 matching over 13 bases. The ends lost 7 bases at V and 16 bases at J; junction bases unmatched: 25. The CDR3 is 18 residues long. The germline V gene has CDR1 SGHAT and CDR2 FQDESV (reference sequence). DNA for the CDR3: TGTGCCAGCAACTCAGAATCGAGGACTAGCGGGAGTGATAATGAACATTTCTTC. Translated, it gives CASNSESRTSGSDNEHFF.